This TCR beta chain was recovered during a study of blood T cells in healthy people across ages. At the level of the study: About one barcoded beta molecule per two T cells was captured by template switching. Findings and caveats of the study: Percentage of naive T cells showed a strong correlation with TCR beta diversity.

Comment on this clonotype: Its antigen is unknown.

The CDR3 is 16 residues long. The V end was cut by 1 base, the J end by 7 bases, with 18 bases between. Germline loops: CDR1 SGHRS, CDR2 YFSETQ. Sample-barcoded 5' priming and a J-beta primer mix drove a second PCR of about 7 to 11 cycles. TCRdb processed the 5' RACE reads anew with MiXCR; each CDR3 protein has one entry. In the table there are about 760,000 distinct CDR3 sequences, approximately 25% of which are singletons. The sample was also linked to a second study, of T cells of mothers and their children. As that study records: The whole RNA yield was converted to cDNA, approximately 1.5 ug per 15 ul.

The receptor was isolated from a boy aged 5-17 years in good health. The sample consisted of blood. The gene calls are TRBV5-1 and TRBJ2-1, with D tentatively TRBD1 or TRBD2 (5 bases each). The CDR3 here is CASSLSYSGTTNEQFF. The CDR3 region has the DNA TGCGCCAGCAGCTTGTCATATTCCGGGACCACTAATGAGCAGTTCTTC. Full variable domain (outside the CDR3, taken from reference TRBV5-1 and TRBJ2-1): KAGVTQTPRYLIKTRGQQVTLSCSPISGHRSVSWYQQTPGQGLQFLFEYFSETQRNKGNFPGRFSGRQFSNSRSEMNVSTLELGDSALYLCASSLSYSGTTNEQFFGPGTRLTVL.